This TCR beta chain was sequenced during a study of blood T cell repertoires in COVID-19. For the study at large: Samples representing acute and convalescent COVID-19 were sourced from the United States, Italy and Spain. Nucleic acid was either cDNA or gDNA, and it came from T cells, B-cell-depleted T cells, or PBMCs.

V was clipped by 4 bases and J by 9 bases, with 15 bases between them. Germline V gene lookup returns CDR1 SGHDN and CDR2 FVKESK. The CDR3 loop spans 13 amino acids. The Seattle patients, enrolled during active infection, were followed longitudinally. In the original processing: Scientists estimated how many nucleated cells there were by amplifying reference gene primers. TCRdb's copy holds only in-frame clones and misses some; the assay was immunoSEQ multiplex PCR. Clone size and the V and J calls come from that table; the DNA yielded D and trimming. The sample has about 250,000 clones, around 89% seen once.

Sequencing was performed on peripheral blood. The TCR was taken from a woman in her 30s with COVID-19, enrolled during active disease. This chain joins TRBV14 and TRBJ2-5, with D perhaps matching TRBD1 (5 bases). The chain's CDR3 is CASSRARVSAQYF. The DNA of the CDR3 is TGTGCCAGCAGCCGGGCCAGGGTCAGCGCCCAGTACTTC.